Listed below are T cell receptor beta chains from one sample, sequenced in a study of shared clonotypes between healthy human individuals. Sequencing used immunoSEQ multiplex PCR; TCRdb keeps in-frame clones, though not all of them. The sample includes fewer than 800,000 clones, around 92% seen only once; the top ten take roughly 22%. The sample consisted of naive CD8+ T cells sorted from blood. The receptors stem from a man younger than 40 in good health. CDR3s include the opening cysteine and the closing phenylalanine or tryptophan. The size of a clone is reported for some rows only, either as once, few or many, or as a class for expanded clones.

j_call v_call cdr3_length clone_size cdr3_aa
TRBJ2-7 TRBV6-6 16 . CASSYLGGGRGYEQYF
TRBJ2-7 TRBV6-6 13 . CASSAGANYEQYF
TRBJ2-7 TRBV7-8 16 . CASIIRGTGRDHEQYF
TRBJ2-5 TRBV29-1 11 . CSVVLEETQYF
TRBJ2-7 TRBV19 13 . CASSIAPDYEQYF
TRBJ2-1 TRBV30 15 . CAWSYGAGGPSEQFF
TRBJ1-2 TRBV5-1 14 . CASSNGQTNYGYTF
TRBJ2-1 TRBV29-1 16 . CSVEMKGSIVYNEQFF
TRBJ2-1 TRBV4-3 16 . CASSQDGPGGLYEQFF
TRBJ1-2 TRBV19 15 . CASDPSGVRTYGYTF
TRBJ2-3 TRBV11-2 19 . CASSGLGSLAGDEWDTQYF
TRBJ1-3 TRBV7-9 15 . CASSFSTASGNTIYF
TRBJ2-7 TRBV6-1 17 . CASSVPGDRYATYEQYF
TRBJ2-3 TRBV9 12 . CASSPGTDTQYF
TRBJ2-5 TRBV7-9 16 . CASSRILAGDQETQYF
TRBJ1-4 TRBV4-3 15 . CASSQVDRGSEKLFF
TRBJ2-3 TRBV10-1 15 once CASRSGELSTDTQYF
TRBJ2-2 TRBV29-1 15 . CSVEDLAERTGELFF
TRBJ1-2 TRBV6-1 14 . CASSDRGHRYGYTF
TRBJ2-7 TRBV11-2 16 once CASSVGRALPEGEQYF
TRBJ2-4 TRBV13 15 . CASSSEGGQGNIQYF
TRBJ2-7 TRBV29-1 13 . CSVSPGRRGEQYF
TRBJ1-2 TRBV5-1 16 . CASSPGDRSLNYGYTF
TRBJ1-1 TRBV6-1 13 few CASSGIGQGKAFF
TRBJ2-5 TRBV10-3 13 . CAISGTIQETQYF
TRBJ2-2 TRBV14 15 . CASSQGLADTGELFF
TRBJ2-5 TRBV27 15 . CASSLGTGGEETQYF
TRBJ2-7 TRBV4-3 13 . CASSQDRSYEQYF
TRBJ2-7 TRBV29-1 17 . CSVFNPGTSGSSYEQYF
TRBJ1-4 TRBV19 15 . CASSPWTGGGEKLFF
TRBJ2-1 TRBV28 14 . CASLRDRVAHEQFF
TRBJ1-1 TRBV21-1 15 . CASVGQDFSDTEAFF
TRBJ2-1 TRBV13 14 . CASRLAGGYNEQFF
TRBJ2-4 TRBV12-2 11 . CASPGENIQYF
TRBJ2-1 TRBV21-1 14 . CASSLWTSLNEQFF
TRBJ2-1 TRBV27 14 . CASSAGDFYNEQFF
TRBJ2-7 TRBV4-3 15 . CASSLVAQASYEQYF
TRBJ2-3 TRBV13 13 . CASSASSTDTQYF
TRBJ2-1 TRBV29-1 14 once CSVEDGRAYNEQFF
TRBJ2-1 TRBV28 15 . CASSLTGTGLNEQFF
TRBJ2-1 TRBV7-7 17 . CASSRDRGQSSYNEQFF
TRBJ2-7 TRBV28 14 once CASSWASGSYEQYF